Below, one TCR beta chain is given with its context. Its antigen remains unidentified. The CDR3 length is 14 residues. Germline V gene data show CDR1 as SGHKS and CDR2 as YYEKEE (reference sequence). The V gene end was trimmed by 4 bases and the J gene end by 0 bases; junction bases not matched to a gene: 1. The record originates from a study of shared clonotypes between healthy human individuals. Nashville, Tennessee was home to all donors, each a Caucasian adult. Subsets obtained from CD4+ cells comprised CD45RA+ naive and CD45RA-negative memory cells. Using immunoSEQ multiplex PCR, the repertoire was profiled, and TCRdb retains in-frame clones only, with some absent. The data show about 1.1 million clones, around three quarters seen once. Study-level results: How much donors shared clonotypes was expected to be affected by sequencing depth.

The sample was memory CD4+ T cells from PBMCs. Subset defined: CD45RA-negative fraction. The receptor comes from a man aged 18 to 30 in good health. Some clones in this sample may be carry-over from other donors' samples. The chain couples TRBV5-5 to TRBJ2-1, with TRBD1 identical over 7 bases. DNA of the CDR3: TGTGCCAGCAGCCGGGACAGCTCCTACAATGAGCAGTTCTTC. Translation gives CASSRDSSYNEQFF.